This T cell receptor beta chain came from a study of vaccination effects on CD4 cells after COVID-19. Study-level points and caveats: Convalescent patients in the study were few, and early post-infection timepoints were absent.

Regarding this clone: Its target is not known.

Antigen-specific CD4+ T cells were first expanded with viral peptide pools by the ViraFEST assay and only then sequenced. Following 10 days of culture, CD4+ T cells were isolated. Among the vaccine recipients, none had a prior SARS-CoV-2 infection, and nucleocapsid antibodies were negative. Wells of more than 1.5 million PBMC each were grown with 10 IU/ml IL-2 and roughly 10 ug/ml peptides. Libraries were prepared by immunoSEQ multiplex PCR; TCRdb keeps only in-frame clonotypes and omits some of them. This table has more than 40,000 clones, approximately 70% appearing once. The CDR3 sequence is 16 residues long. Looked up from germline, CDR1 is SGHAT and CDR2 is FQNNGV. V shed 5 bases, J shed 5 bases, and the junction held 13 bases outside the gene matches.

The clonotype was recovered from a human donor who received a COVID-19 vaccine. The chain recombines TRBV11-2 with TRBJ2-5; 8 bases fit TRBD2. Sample: CD4+ T cells from PBMCs cultured with HCoV-OC43 spike peptides, taken before COVID-19 vaccination. Subset: HCoV-OC43 spike overlapping peptide pool stimulation. The CDR3 coding sequence is TGTGCCAGCAGCCGGGGGGGCAGGGGTTATATGGAGACCCAGTACTTC. The encoded protein is CASSRGGRGYMETQYF.